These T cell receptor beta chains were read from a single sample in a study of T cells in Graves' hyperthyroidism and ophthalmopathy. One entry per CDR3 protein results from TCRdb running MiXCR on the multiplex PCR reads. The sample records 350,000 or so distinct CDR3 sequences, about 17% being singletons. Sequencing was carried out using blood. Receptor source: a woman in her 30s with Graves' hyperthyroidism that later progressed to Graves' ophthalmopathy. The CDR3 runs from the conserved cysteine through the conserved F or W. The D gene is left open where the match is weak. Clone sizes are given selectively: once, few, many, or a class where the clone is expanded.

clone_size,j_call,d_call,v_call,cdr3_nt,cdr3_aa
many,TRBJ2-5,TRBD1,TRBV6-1,TGTGCCAGCAGTCTGACAGGGCGTCAGACCCAGTACTTC,CASSLTGRQTQYF
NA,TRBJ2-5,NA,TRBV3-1,TGTGCCAGCAGCCGTTCAAGGTTCTCGGGACACCAAGAGACCCAGTACTTC,CASSRSRFSGHQETQYF
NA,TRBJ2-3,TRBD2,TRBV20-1,TGCAGTGCTAGAGAGGGGGGACTAGCGGGGTTCACAGATACGCAGTATTTT,CSAREGGLAGFTDTQYF
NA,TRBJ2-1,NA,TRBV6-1,TGTGCCAGCAGAAAGGTGGAGGGAGGCTACAATGAGCAGTTCTTC,CASRKVEGGYNEQFF
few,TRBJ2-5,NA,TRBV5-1,TGCGCCAGCAGCTTGAAGGGGTTGGGGCCAGAGACCCAGTACTTC,CASSLKGLGPETQYF
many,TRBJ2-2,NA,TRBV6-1,TGTGCCAGCAGTTTAAGTCGGTACCCTAACACCGGGGAGCTGTTTTTT,CASSLSRYPNTGELFF
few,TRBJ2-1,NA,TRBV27,TGTGCCAGCAGTACGACAGTTTCCAAGTACAATGAGCAGTTCTTC,CASSTTVSKYNEQFF
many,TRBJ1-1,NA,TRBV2,TGTGCCAGCAGTGAAGGGGGGGGCGCAAGGTTTGAAGCTTTCTTT,CASSEGGGARFEAFF
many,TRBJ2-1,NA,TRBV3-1,TGTGCCAGCAGCCATATGAGAGGCAATGAGCAGTTCTTC,CASSHMRGNEQFF
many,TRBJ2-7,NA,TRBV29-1,TGCAGCGTTGGGTGGGGGGAAACCTACGAGCAGTACTTC,CSVGWGETYEQYF
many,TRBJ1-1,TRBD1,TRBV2,TGTGCCAGACGGGACAGCTTCATGAACACTGAAGCTTTCTTT,CARRDSFMNTEAFF
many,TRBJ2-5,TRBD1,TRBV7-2,TGTGCCAGCAGCATCGGGACAGGGCGGCAAGAGACCCAGTACTTC,CASSIGTGRQETQYF
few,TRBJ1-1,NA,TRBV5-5,TGTGCCAGCAGCTGTCGACAAACTATGAACACTGAAGCTTTCTTT,CASSCRQTMNTEAFF
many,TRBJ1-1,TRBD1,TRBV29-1,TGCAGCGTCACATTACAGGGGGGCCAAAAGTACGGTAAAGCTTTCTTT,CSVTLQGGQKYGKAFF
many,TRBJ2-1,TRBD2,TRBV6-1,TGTGCCAGCAGCGGCGGGACTAGCGGATACAATGAGCAGTTCTTC,CASSGGTSGYNEQFF
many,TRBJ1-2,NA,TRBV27,TGTGCCAGCAGTTTCCAGGGTGGCGACTATGGCTACACCTTC,CASSFQGGDYGYTF
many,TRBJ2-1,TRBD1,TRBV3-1,TGTGCCAGCAGCGAAAGGGACAGGGGAGGGAGTGAGCAGTTCTTC,CASSERDRGGSEQFF
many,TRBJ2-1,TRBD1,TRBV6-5,TGTGCCAGCAGTTACTCGATATTACCCGGGACAGGGGGCTACAATGAGCAGTTCTTC,CASSYSILPGTGGYNEQFF
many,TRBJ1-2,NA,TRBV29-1,TGCAGCGTTGGTTCCTATGGCTACACCTTC,CSVGSYGYTF
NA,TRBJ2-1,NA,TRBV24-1,TGTGCCACCAGTGGTTCACATGTATACTACAATGAGCAGTTCTTC,CATSGSHVYYNEQFF
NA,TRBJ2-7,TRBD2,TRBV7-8,TGTGCCAGCAGCTTAGAAGGGACTAGCGACTCCTACGAGCAGTACTTC,CASSLEGTSDSYEQYF
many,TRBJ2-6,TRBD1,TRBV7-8,TGTGCCAGCAGCCCGTGGGACAGGGGCTCCCCTGGGGCCAACGTCCTGACTTTC,CASSPWDRGSPGANVLTF
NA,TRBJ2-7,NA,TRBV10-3,TGTGCCATCAGTGAGTCGTACTGGGAGCAGTACTTC,CAISESYWEQYF
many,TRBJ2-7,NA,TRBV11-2,TGTGCCAGCAGCTCGGGTCCCGACTACTACGAGCAGTACTTC,CASSSGPDYYEQYF
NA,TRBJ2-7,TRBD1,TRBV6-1,TGTGCCAGCACCCGTAGGCCTAAAAACGGGGACAGGGGCTACGAGCAGTACTTC,CASTRRPKNGDRGYEQYF
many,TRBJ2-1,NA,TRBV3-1,TGTGCCAGCAGCCAAGAATGGGGGACACACGAGGGATATGAGCAGTTCTTC,CASSQEWGTHEGYEQFF
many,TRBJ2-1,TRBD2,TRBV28,TGTGCCAGCAGTAGCCCCAGTTCTAGCGGGAGGGCGAGTTACAATGAGCAGTTCTTC,CASSSPSSSGRASYNEQFF
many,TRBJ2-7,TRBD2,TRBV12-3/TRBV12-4,TGTGCCAGCAGGCCTAGCGGGATGGCTGCCGAGCAGTACTTC,CASRPSGMAAEQYF
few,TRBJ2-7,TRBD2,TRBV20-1,TGCAGTGCTAGAGATCTAAGGCCTAGCGGGAATCTCTACGAGCAGTACTTC,CSARDLRPSGNLYEQYF
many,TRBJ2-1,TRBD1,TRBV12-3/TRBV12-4,TGTGCCAGCAGTGAACCCGGGACAGGGTCTCGGGGCAATGAGCAGTTCTTC,CASSEPGTGSRGNEQFF
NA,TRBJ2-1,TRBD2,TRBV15,TGTGCCACCAGCAGAGATCGCCTAGCGGGGGGTTACAATGAGCAGTTCTTC,CATSRDRLAGGYNEQFF
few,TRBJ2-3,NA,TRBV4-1,TGCGCCAGCAGCCGAAGAAGTGGGGAATCCCTCAGCACAGATACGCAGTATTTT,CASSRRSGESLSTDTQYF
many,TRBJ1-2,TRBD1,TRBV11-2,TGTGCCAGCAGCGTCTCCGGTACAGGGGGGGTCGAGGGCTACACCTTC,CASSVSGTGGVEGYTF
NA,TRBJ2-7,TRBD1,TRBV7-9,TGTGCCAGCAGCCCAACAGGGGCCGCCGAGCAGTACTTC,CASSPTGAAEQYF
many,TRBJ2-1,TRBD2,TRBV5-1,TGCGCCAGCAGCTTGTCGGGGCGGGAGGGTTCCTACAATGAGCAGTTCTTC,CASSLSGREGSYNEQFF
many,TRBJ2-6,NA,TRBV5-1,TGCGCCAGCAGCTTCCAGGGTGTAGCTGGGGCCAACGTCCTGACTTTC,CASSFQGVAGANVLTF
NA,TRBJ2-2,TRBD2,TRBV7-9,TGTGCCAGCAGCCTCCGCAAGCGGGGGGGCCGGCGGGTTGCGATCACCGGGGAGCTGTTTTTT,CASSLRKRGGRRVAITGELFF
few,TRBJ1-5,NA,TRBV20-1,TGCAGTGCTAGAGATGGTGGCCGGGGCAATCAGCCCCAGCATTTT,CSARDGGRGNQPQHF
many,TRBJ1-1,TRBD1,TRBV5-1,TGCGCCAGCAGCGCCGGACAGGGCCACACTGAAGCTTTCTTT,CASSAGQGHTEAFF
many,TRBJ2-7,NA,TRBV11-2,TGTGCCAGCAGCTTAAACGCGCCGCCAGGAACCTACGAGCAGTACTTC,CASSLNAPPGTYEQYF
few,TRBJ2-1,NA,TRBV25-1,TGTGCCAGCACCCTAGGGGCCGGCTCCTACAATGAGCAGTTCTTC,CASTLGAGSYNEQFF
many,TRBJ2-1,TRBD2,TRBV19,TGTGCCAGTAGTATAAGGACTAGCGGGTGGGATGAGCAGTTCTTC,CASSIRTSGWDEQFF